Below, 28 T cell receptor beta chains from the same sample are listed, as sequenced in a study of OX40 agonist ivuxolimab in advanced cancers. Produced via immunoSEQ multiplex PCR; TCRdb's table is partial and in-frame only. The repertoire consists of almost 90,000 clones, with approximately 90% occurring once and the leading ten covering less than 0.75%. The source was CD4+ or CD8+ T cells sorted from blood, collected in a trial of the OX40 agonist ivuxolimab. The receptors come from an adult with an advanced solid tumor such as melanoma, head and neck, liver or kidney cancer.

The J gene is TRBJ1-5, the V gene TRBV30, with TRBD1 identical over 11 bases. Germline V gene sequence: CDR1 GTSNPN, CDR2 SVGIG (reference sequence). The CDR3 totals 16 residues. The junction had 13 bases not matched to a gene; V was cut back by 6 bases and J by 6 bases. The CDR3 here is CACDPTGQGDSQPQHF. The CDR3 bases are TGTGCCTGCGATCCGACGGGACAGGGGGACAGTCAGCCCCAGCATTTT.

This chain connects TRBV7-7 to TRBJ2-1; the D call may be TRBD1 or TRBD2 (7 bases each). The CDR3 consists of 13 residues. Trimming removed 4 bases at V and 9 bases at J, with 13 bases between. Germline CDR1 and CDR2: SSHAT and FNYEAQ (reference sequence). CDR3 amino acids: CASSSGGRGEQFF. CDR3 sequence (DNA): TGTGCCAGCAGCTCAGGGGGGAGGGGTGAGCAGTTCTTC.

The rearrangement links TRBV6-5 to TRBJ2-3; 8 bases are a match to TRBD2. The CDR3 spans 14 residues. CDR1 MNHEY and CDR2 SVGAGI come from the germline V gene. V gave up 11 bases and J gave up 0 bases; unmatched junction bases: 7. CDR3 amino acids: CAAREGGSTDTQYF. CDR3 sequence (DNA): TGTGCCGCCCGGGAGGGCGGGAGCACAGATACGCAGTATTTT.

The gene calls are TRBV11-2 and TRBJ1-2; D gene uncertain. Germline V lookup: CDR1 SGHAT, CDR2 FQNNGV. The CDR3 is made up of 13 amino acids. Trimming removed 4 bases at V and 2 bases at J, with 8 bases between. The CDR3 DNA sequence: TGTGCCAGCAGCTCGAGCACCAACTATGGCTACACCTTC. This codes for CASSSSTNYGYTF.

The chain carries TRBV30 and TRBJ1-5; D may be TRBD1 (5 bases). Germline V lookup: CDR1 GTSNPN, CDR2 SVGIG (reference sequence). The V end lost 4 bases, the J end lost 4 bases, and 11 bases lay between the germline ends. The CDR3 totals 13 residues. CDR3 coding DNA: TGTGCCTGGACTGTGGGGGAAAATCAGCCCCAGCATTTT. Translation: CAWTVGENQPQHF.

The chain carries TRBV9 and TRBJ2-1; D might be TRBD2 (5 bases). CDR1 and CDR2 (germline): SGDLS, YYNGEE. V gave up 7 bases and J gave up 0 bases, with 11 bases separating them. The CDR3 sequence is 14 residues long. CDR3 sequence: CASGGGLSYNEQFF. The CDR3 coding sequence is TGTGCCAGCGGAGGAGGCCTCTCCTACAATGAGCAGTTCTTC.

The chain recombines TRBV27 with TRBJ1-4, with D hard to call. Germline V gene data show CDR1 as MNHEY and CDR2 as SMNVEV (reference sequence). The V end lost 6 bases, the J end lost 5 bases, and 7 bases lay between the germline ends. The CDR3 sequence is 12 residues long. CDR3 in DNA: TGTGCCAGCAGCCAAAGAAATGAAAAACTGTTTTTT. Its protein product is CASSQRNEKLFF.

The chain couples TRBV4-2 to TRBJ2-1, with a possible D match to TRBD2 (6 bases). This CDR3 spans 17 amino acids. V was cut by 3 bases and J by 0 bases, with 15 bases left in between. Germline V gene lookup returns CDR1 LGHNA and CDR2 YNFKEQ. CDR3 sequence: CASSQGKAGFSYNEQFF. DNA for the CDR3: TGTGCCAGCAGCCAGGGGAAGGCGGGATTCTCCTACAATGAGCAGTTCTTC.

J is TRBJ1-6 and V is TRBV7-2; D may be TRBD1 (5 bases). The CDR3 loop spans 16 amino acids. The V and J ends lost 5 bases and 4 bases respectively, with 15 bases between them. Looked up from germline, CDR1 is SGHTA and CDR2 is FQGNSA. CDR3 bases: TGTGCCAGCAGCCGGACACGACCCGTATATAATTCACCCCTCCACTTT. The encoded protein is CASSRTRPVYNSPLHF.

The rearrangement uses TRBV6-5 and TRBJ2-7, with D perhaps TRBD1 or TRBD2 (6 bases each). This CDR3 has 14 amino acids. The V gene lost 7 bases and the J gene lost 4 bases, with 17 bases spanning the gap. Per germline, CDR1 MNHEY and CDR2 SVGAGI. The CDR3 region has the DNA TGTGCCAGCACCCCGCGGCAGGGGAGGTACGAGCAGTACTTC. The encoded protein is CASTPRQGRYEQYF.

A remark on this clone: Additional DNA sequences in this sample encode the identical CDR3. The chain combines TRBV6-1 with TRBJ1-2; possibly TRBD1 for D (6 bases). There are 13 residues in the CDR3. The germline gives CDR1 MNHNS, CDR2 SASEGT. Trimming removed 3 bases from V and 4 bases from J, with 9 bases in between. DNA for the CDR3: TGTGCCAGCAGTGACAGGGGAGGCTATGGCTACACCTTC. Protein: CASSDRGGYGYTF.

V usage is TRBV2 and J usage is TRBJ1-4; D remains ambiguous. The CDR3 is 14 amino acids. Trimming cost V 5 bases and J 0 bases, with 7 bases left between them. Germline assignment: CDR1 SNHLY and CDR2 FYNNEI. CDR3 amino acids: CASSSDSTNEKLFF. The CDR3 DNA is TGTGCCAGCAGTTCAGACTCAACTAATGAAAAACTGTTTTTT.

This sequence joins TRBV7-8 and TRBJ2-1; 13 bases agree with TRBD2. Germline-derived CDR1 and CDR2 are SGHVS and FQNEAQ. With 7 bases clipped from V and 10 bases from J, the junction kept 13 bases outside the gene matches. The CDR3 consists of 16 residues. DNA for the CDR3: TGTGCCAGCACCAGGGTCGGGACTAGCGGGACCTGGGAGCAGTTCTTC. Its protein is CASTRVGTSGTWEQFF.

The chain recombines TRBV6-1 with TRBJ2-7; perhaps TRBD1 as D (6 bases). V was clipped by 5 bases and J by 3 bases, with 14 bases between them. CDR1 MNHNS and CDR2 SASEGT come from the germline V gene. CDR3 length equals 14 residues. In DNA, the CDR3 is TGTGCCAGCAGTATCCACAGGGATATCTACGAGCAGTACTTC. It is translated as CASSIHRDIYEQYF.

This rearrangement joins TRBV30 to TRBJ2-1; TRBD1 matches at 7 bases. V shed 2 bases, J shed 3 bases, and the junction held 19 bases outside the gene matches. There are 19 residues in the CDR3. From germline, CDR1 is GTSNPN and CDR2 SVGIG (reference sequence). In DNA form, the CDR3 reads TGTGCCTGGAGTCCCTCCCTTTTAACTGGCCACAGGGGCTACAATGAGCAGTTCTTC. Translation gives CAWSPSLLTGHRGYNEQFF.

This clone was found once. The rearrangement links TRBV5-4 to TRBJ2-1, with TRBD1 as a possible D gene (5 bases). The germline V gene encodes CDR1 SGHNT and CDR2 YYREEE (reference sequence). V lost 4 bases and J 0 bases, leaving 11 bases between the germline ends. The length of the CDR3 is 15 residues. The CDR3 DNA is TGTGCCAGCAGCCAGGACAAGCACTCCTACAATGAGCAGTTCTTC. Amino acids: CASSQDKHSYNEQFF. The full variable domain, its missing parts supplied by reference TRBV5-4 and TRBJ2-1, is ETGVTQSPTHLIKTRGQQVTLRCSSQSGHNTVSWYQQALGQGPQFIFQYYREEENGRGNFPPRFSGLQFPNYSSELNVNALELDDSALYLCASSQDKHSYNEQFFGPGTRLTVL.

The CDR3 DNA sequence: TGTGCCAGCAGTCCACAGTGGGCTAATCAGCCCCAGCATTTT. Translated: CASSPQWANQPQHF. The J gene is TRBJ1-5, the V gene TRBV6-5; D unclear. Trimming stripped 5 bases from V and 4 bases from J, with 12 bases between. Germline V gene data show CDR1 as MNHEY and CDR2 as SVGAGI. The CDR3 totals 14 residues.

V and J are TRBV18 and TRBJ2-5; TRBD2 might be the D (5 bases). Trimming left V 5 bases short and J 6 bases short, with 10 bases between. Germline assignment: CDR1 KGHSH and CDR2 LQKENI. The CDR3 is 12 amino acids. CDR3 loop: CASSGEMKTQYF. The CDR3 nucleotides read TGTGCCAGCTCAGGGGAGATGAAGACCCAGTACTTC. Together with reference TRBV18 and TRBJ2-5, the CDR3 gives the full variable domain: NAGVMQNPRHLVRRRGQEARLRCSPMKGHSHVYWYRQLPEEGLKFMVYLQKENIIDESGMPKERFSAEFPKEGPSILRIQQVVRGDSAAYFCASSGEMKTQYFGPGTRLLVL.

This clone was detected only once. V is TRBV11-2 and J is TRBJ1-5; no reliable D call. Trimming shortened V by 1 base and J by 5 bases, and 3 bases separated the two germline ends. Germline V gene sequence: CDR1 SGHAT, CDR2 FQNNGV. The CDR3 extends over 12 amino acids. Here the CDR3 reads CASSLGDQPQHF. CDR3 nucleotide sequence: TGTGCCAGCAGCTTAGGGGATCAGCCCCAGCATTTT.

The chain combines TRBV6-1 with TRBJ2-2; D is unresolved. Trimming removed 2 bases from V and 8 bases from J, with 9 bases in between. CDR1 and CDR2 from the germline V gene are MNHNS and SASEGT. CDR3 length: 13 amino acids. The CDR3 nucleotides are TGTGCCAGCAGTGAACATGGGGTAGGGGAGCTGTTTTTT. It is translated as CASSEHGVGELFF.

The chain carries TRBV7-9 and TRBJ1-2; no reliable D call. Per the germline V gene, CDR1 is SEHNR and CDR2 is FQNEAQ (reference sequence). Trimming took 5 bases from V and 7 from J, leaving 14 bases between them. The CDR3 length is 13 residues. The CDR3 spells CASSLRRVSGYTF. The CDR3 DNA follows: TGTGCCAGCAGCCTCAGAAGGGTATCTGGCTACACCTTC.

This clone was seen only once. The chain carries TRBV4-3 and TRBJ1-6, with TRBD1 matching over 8 bases. Germline loops: CDR1 LGHNA, CDR2 YSLEER. The junction had 14 bases not matched to a gene; V was cut back by 2 bases and J by 5 bases. This CDR3 has 19 residues. The CDR3 DNA reads TGCGCCAGCAGCCAATGGGGGCCAGGGGGCTTTTCTAATAATTCACCCCTCCACTTT. Protein product: CASSQWGPGGFSNNSPLHF.

The CDR3 loop is CASNRGGQPQHF. CDR3 sequence (DNA): TGTGCCAGTAACAGGGGAGGTCAGCCCCAGCATTTT. The chain recombines TRBV19 with TRBJ1-5, with TRBD1 matching over 7 bases. Germline trimming cut 7 bases from V and 6 bases from J; bases unmatched to any gene: 3. The V gene's germline CDR1 is LNHDA and CDR2 SQIVND (reference sequence). The CDR3 is 12 amino acids.

CDR3 amino acids: CASSFDRAANEKLFF. DNA of the CDR3: TGTGCCAGCAGCTTCGACAGGGCGGCTAATGAAAAACTGTTTTTT. This chain connects TRBV7-8 to TRBJ1-4; 7 positions match TRBD1. V lost 3 bases to trimming and J lost 3 bases; unmatched junction nucleotides: 4. CDR3 length: 15 amino acids. Germline assignment: CDR1 SGHVS and CDR2 FQNEAQ.

This chain uses TRBV9 with TRBJ2-7; D is tentatively TRBD1 or TRBD2 (7 bases each). Looked up from germline, CDR1 is SGDLS and CDR2 is YYNGEE. Trimming removed 0 bases at V and 2 bases at J, with 15 bases between. CDR3 length: 16 amino acids. The DNA of the CDR3 is TGTGCCAGCAGCGTAGGGGGAGGGACAGTAGCCTACGAGCAGTACTTC. Its protein is CASSVGGGTVAYEQYF.

This sequence joins TRBV28 and TRBJ2-7; D gene ambiguous. The V end was cut by 5 bases, the J end by 9 bases, with 11 bases between. The length of the CDR3 is 11 residues. Germline V gene sequence: CDR1 MDHEN, CDR2 SYDVKM. This CDR3 reads CASSSSGPQYF. CDR3 bases: TGTGCCAGCAGTAGTTCAGGACCGCAGTACTTC.

The chain couples TRBV27 to TRBJ2-5; 8 nucleotides agree with TRBD1. The V segment lost 2 bases and the J segment 2 bases; nucleotides outside the gene matches: 10. CDR1 and CDR2 from the germline V gene are MNHEY and SMNVEV (reference sequence). This CDR3 has 17 amino acids. The CDR3 region is CASSLGFRDRTQETQYF. Written as DNA, the CDR3 is TGTGCCAGCAGTTTAGGATTCCGGGACAGGACGCAAGAGACCCAGTACTTC.

The chain combines TRBV5-1 with TRBJ2-5, with D possibly matching TRBD1 (5 bases). Trimming cost V 4 bases and J 5 bases, with 15 bases left between them. The germline V gene has CDR1 SGHRS and CDR2 YFSETQ. The CDR3 extends over 14 amino acids. The DNA for the CDR3 is TGCGCCAGCAGCATGCTAGGGGCGATCGAGACCCAGTACTTC. It specifies CASSMLGAIETQYF.